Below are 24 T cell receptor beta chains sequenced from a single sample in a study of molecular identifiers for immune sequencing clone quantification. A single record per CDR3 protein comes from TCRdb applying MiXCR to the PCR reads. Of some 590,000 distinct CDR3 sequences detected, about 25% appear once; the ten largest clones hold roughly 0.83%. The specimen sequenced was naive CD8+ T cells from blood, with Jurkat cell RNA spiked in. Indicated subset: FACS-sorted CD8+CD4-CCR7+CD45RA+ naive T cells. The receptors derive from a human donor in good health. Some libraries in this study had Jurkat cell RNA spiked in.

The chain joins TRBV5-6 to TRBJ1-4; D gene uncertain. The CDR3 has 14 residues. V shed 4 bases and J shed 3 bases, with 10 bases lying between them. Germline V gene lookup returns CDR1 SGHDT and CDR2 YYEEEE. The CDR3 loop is CASSRLISNEKLFF. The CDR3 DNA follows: TGTGCCAGCAGCCGTCTCATTTCTAATGAAAAACTGTTTTTT.

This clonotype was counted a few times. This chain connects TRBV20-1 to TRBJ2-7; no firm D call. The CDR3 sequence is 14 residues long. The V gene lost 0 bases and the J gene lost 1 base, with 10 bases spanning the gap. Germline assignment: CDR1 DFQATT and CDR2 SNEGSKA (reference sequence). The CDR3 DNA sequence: TGCAGTGCTAGAGATCGTGCAGTTTCCTACGAGCAGTACTTC. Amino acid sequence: CSARDRAVSYEQYF.

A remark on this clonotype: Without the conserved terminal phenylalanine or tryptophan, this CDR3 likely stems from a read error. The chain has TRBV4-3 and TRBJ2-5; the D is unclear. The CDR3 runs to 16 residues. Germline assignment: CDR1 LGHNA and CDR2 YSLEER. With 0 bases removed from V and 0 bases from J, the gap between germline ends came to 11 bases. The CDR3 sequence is CASSQDFQTYQETQYI. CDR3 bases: TGCGCCAGCAGCCAAGATTTTCAGACATACCAAGAGACCCAGTACATC.

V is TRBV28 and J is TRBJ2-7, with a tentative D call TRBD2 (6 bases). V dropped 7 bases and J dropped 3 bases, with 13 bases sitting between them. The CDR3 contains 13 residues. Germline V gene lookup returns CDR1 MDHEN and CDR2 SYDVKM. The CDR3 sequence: CASTPGLNYEQYF. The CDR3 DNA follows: TGTGCCAGCACTCCGGGACTTAACTACGAGCAGTACTTC.

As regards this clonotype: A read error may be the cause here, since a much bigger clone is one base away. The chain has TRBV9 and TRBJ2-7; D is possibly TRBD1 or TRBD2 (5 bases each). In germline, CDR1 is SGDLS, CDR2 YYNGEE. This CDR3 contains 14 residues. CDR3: CASGVRGDSYEQYF. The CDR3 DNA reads TGTGCCAGCGGCGTGAGAGGGGACTCCTACGAGCAGTACTTC.

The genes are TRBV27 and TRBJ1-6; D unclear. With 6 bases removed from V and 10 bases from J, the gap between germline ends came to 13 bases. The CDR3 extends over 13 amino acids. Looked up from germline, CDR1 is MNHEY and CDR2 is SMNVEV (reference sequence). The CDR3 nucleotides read TGTGCCAGCAGCCCCGGAATTCAATCACCCCTCCACTTT. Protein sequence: CASSPGIQSPLHF.

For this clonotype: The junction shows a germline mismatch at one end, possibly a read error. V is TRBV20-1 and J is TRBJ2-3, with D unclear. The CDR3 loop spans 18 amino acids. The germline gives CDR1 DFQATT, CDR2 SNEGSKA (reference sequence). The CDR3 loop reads CSARSFPRSTSPGDTQYF. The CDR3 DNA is TGCAGCGCTAGGTCGTTTCCCCGTTCGACAAGTCCTGGAGATACGCAGTATTTT.

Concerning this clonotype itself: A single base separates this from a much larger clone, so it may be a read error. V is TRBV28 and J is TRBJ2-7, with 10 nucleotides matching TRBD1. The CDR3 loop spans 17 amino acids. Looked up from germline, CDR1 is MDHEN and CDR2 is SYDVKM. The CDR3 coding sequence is TGTGCCAGCAGCCTAACTCGATTCGACAGGGGGCTGTACGAGCGGTACTTC. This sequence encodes CASSLTRFDRGLYERYF.

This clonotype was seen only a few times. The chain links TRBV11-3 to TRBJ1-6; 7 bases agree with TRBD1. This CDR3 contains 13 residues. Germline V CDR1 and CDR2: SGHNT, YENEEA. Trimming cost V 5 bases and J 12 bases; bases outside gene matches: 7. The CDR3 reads CASSRGTVGPLHF. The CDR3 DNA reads TGTGCCAGCAGCCGCGGGACAGTAGGACCCCTCCACTTT.

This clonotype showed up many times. As DNA, the CDR3 is TGCAGCGTTGATCGGCAGGGCTATGGCTACACCTTC. Protein product: CSVDRQGYGYTF. The J gene is TRBJ1-2, the V gene TRBV29-1; possibly TRBD1 for D (5 bases). The CDR3 extends over 12 amino acids. From germline, CDR1 is SQVTM and CDR2 ANQGSEA. V was trimmed by 3 bases and J by 4 bases, leaving 9 bases between them.

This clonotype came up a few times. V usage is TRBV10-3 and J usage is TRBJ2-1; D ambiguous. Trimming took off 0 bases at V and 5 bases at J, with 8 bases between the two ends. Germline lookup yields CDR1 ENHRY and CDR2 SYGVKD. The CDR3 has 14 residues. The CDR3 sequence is CAISESASNNEQFF. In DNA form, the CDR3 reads TGTGCCATCAGTGAGTCCGCGTCCAACAATGAGCAGTTCTTC.

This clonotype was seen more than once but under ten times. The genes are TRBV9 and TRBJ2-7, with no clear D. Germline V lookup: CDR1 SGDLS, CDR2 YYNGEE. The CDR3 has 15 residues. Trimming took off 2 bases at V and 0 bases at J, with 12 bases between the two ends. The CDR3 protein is CASSVGSMSSYEQYF. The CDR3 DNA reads TGTGCCAGCAGCGTCGGAAGCATGAGCTCCTACGAGCAGTACTTC.

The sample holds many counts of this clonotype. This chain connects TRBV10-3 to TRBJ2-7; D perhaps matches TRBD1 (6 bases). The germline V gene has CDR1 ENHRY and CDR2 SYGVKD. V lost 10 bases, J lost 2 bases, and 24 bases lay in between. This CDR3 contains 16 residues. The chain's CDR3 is CATGVPSTGPTYEQYF. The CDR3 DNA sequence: TGTGCCACCGGGGTACCCTCGACAGGTCCGACCTACGAGCAGTACTTC.

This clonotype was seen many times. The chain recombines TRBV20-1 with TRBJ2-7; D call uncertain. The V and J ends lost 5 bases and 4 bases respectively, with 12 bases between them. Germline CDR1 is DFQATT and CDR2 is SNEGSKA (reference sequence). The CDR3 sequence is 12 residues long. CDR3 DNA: TGCAGTGCTGACCTTCTGGGTTACGAGCAGTACTTC. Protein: CSADLLGYEQYF.

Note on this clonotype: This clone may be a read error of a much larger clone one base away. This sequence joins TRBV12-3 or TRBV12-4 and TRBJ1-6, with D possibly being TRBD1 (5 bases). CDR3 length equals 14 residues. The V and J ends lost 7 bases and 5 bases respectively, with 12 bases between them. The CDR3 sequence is CASTRGSHNSPLHF. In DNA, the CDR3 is TGTGCCAGCACCCGGGGGTCCCATAATTCACCCCTCCACTTT.

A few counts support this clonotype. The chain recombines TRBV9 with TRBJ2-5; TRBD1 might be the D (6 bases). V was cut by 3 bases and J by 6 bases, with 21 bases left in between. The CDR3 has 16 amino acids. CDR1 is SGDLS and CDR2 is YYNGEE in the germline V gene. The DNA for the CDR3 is TGTGCCAGCAGCGCCCACCTCCTTTGGGACACCCAGACCCAGTACTTC. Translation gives CASSAHLLWDTQTQYF.

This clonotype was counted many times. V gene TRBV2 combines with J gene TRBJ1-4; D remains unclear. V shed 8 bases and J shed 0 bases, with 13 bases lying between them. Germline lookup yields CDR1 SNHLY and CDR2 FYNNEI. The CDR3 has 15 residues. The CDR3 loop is CASYTFNPTNEKLFF. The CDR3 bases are TGTGCCAGCTATACATTCAATCCAACTAATGAAAAACTGTTTTTT.

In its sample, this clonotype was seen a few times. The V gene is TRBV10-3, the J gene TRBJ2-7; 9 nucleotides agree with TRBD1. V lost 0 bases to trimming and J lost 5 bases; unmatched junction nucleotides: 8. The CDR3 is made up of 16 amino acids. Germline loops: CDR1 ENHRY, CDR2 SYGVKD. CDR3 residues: CAISESQTGGMDEQYF. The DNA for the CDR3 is TGTGCCATCAGTGAGTCCCAGACAGGGGGTATGGACGAGCAGTACTTC.

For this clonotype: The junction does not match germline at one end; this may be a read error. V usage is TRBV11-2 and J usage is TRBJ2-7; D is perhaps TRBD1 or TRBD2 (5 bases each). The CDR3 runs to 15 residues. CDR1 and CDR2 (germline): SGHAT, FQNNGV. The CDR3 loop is CASSIGTLGVYEKYF. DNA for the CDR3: TGTGCCAGCAGCATCGGGACCCTCGGTGTATACGAGAAGTACTTC.

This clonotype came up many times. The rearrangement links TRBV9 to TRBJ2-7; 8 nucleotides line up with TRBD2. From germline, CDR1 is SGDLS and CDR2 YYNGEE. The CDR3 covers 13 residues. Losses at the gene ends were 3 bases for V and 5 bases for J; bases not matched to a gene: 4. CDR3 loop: CASSASGYDEQYF. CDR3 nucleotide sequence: TGTGCCAGCAGCGCTAGCGGGTACGACGAGCAGTACTTC.

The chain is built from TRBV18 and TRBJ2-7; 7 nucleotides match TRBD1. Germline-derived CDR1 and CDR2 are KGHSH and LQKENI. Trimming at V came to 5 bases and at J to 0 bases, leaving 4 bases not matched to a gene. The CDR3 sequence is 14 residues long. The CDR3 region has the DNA TGTGCCAGCTCAAACAGGGGCGACTCCTACGAGCAGTACTTC. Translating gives CASSNRGDSYEQYF.

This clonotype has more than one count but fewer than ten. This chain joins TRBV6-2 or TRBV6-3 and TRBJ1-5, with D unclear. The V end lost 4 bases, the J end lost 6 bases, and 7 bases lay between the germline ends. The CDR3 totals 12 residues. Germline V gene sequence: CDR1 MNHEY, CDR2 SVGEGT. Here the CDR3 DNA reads TGTGCCAGCAGTTGGGAATTTCAGCCCCAGCATTTT. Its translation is CASSWEFQPQHF.

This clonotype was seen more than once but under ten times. CDR3 sequence reads: CSSLGLAGGRYQSSYNEQFF. The CDR3 DNA reads TGCAGCTCCCTAGGACTAGCGGGGGGCAGGTATCAGAGCTCCTACAATGAGCAGTTCTTC. The chain joins TRBV29-1 to TRBJ2-1; 14 bases are a match to TRBD2. J gave up 0 bases and V 8 bases, and 18 bases lay outside the gene matches. Germline V lookup: CDR1 SQVTM, CDR2 ANQGSEA. The CDR3 is 20 residues long.

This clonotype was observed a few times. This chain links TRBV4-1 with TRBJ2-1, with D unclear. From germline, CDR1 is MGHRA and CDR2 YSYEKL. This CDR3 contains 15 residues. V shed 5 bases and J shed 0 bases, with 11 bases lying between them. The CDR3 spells CASSTQLSSYNEQFF. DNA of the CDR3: TGCGCCAGCAGCACGCAGCTCAGCTCCTACAATGAGCAGTTCTTC.